This T cell receptor (beta chain) was sequenced during a study of blood T cell repertoires in COVID-19. Background on the study: The United States, Italy and Spain provided the acute and convalescent COVID-19 samples. T cells, B-cell-depleted T cells, or PBMCs provided the cDNA or gDNA that served as material.

Authors' analysis steps: Amplifying reference gene primers gave estimates of nucleated cell counts. Assay: immunoSEQ multiplex PCR; the TCRdb copy retains only in-frame clones and omits some. That table furnishes V, J and clone size, whereas the DNA furnished D and trimming. The data show some 85,000 clones, 80% seen once. The CDR3 sequence is 13 residues long. The germline V and J ends were trimmed by 6 bases and 7 bases, with 16 bases remaining between them. The source is an elderly woman with acute or convalescent COVID-19. The V and J genes are TRBV12-3 or TRBV12-4 and TRBJ2-7; D not resolved. The sample taken for sequencing was peripheral blood. CDR3 loop: CASRSTASGEQYF. DNA of the CDR3: TGTGCCAGCAGATCGACTGCCTCCGGTGAGCAGTACTTC.